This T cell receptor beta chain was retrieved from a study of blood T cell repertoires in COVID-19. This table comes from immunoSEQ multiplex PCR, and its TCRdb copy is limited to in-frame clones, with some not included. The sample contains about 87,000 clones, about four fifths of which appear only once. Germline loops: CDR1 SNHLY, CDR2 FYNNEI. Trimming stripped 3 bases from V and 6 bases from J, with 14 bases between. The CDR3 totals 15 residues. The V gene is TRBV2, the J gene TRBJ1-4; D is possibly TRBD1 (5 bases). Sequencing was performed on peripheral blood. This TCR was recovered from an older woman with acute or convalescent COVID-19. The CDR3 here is CASSERRGVDEKLFF. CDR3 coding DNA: TGTGCCAGCAGTGAGAGGAGGGGAGTCGATGAAAAACTGTTTTTT.